These 4 T cell receptor beta chains originate from one sample sequenced in a study of T cell responses to AZD1222 COVID-19 vaccine. The protocol was immunoSEQ multiplex PCR, while the TCRdb copy is restricted to in-frame clones and leaves out a portion. This table holds about 75,000 clones, around 87% found once. This sample comprised peripheral blood, obtained 28 days after the second AZD1222 dose. Receptor source: an adult who received the AZD1222 COVID-19 vaccine.

The chain employs TRBV15 and TRBJ1-5; possibly TRBD1 for D (6 bases). The CDR3 is 16 amino acids. In germline, CDR1 is LNHNV, CDR2 YYDKDF (reference sequence). Trimming removed 5 bases from V and 1 base from J, with 15 bases in between. The CDR3: CATSLRGGISNQPQHF. Here the CDR3 DNA reads TGTGCCACCAGCTTAAGGGGGGGGATCAGCAATCAGCCCCAGCATTTT.

This chain connects TRBV18 to TRBJ1-1; 9 bases line up with TRBD1. The CDR3 spans 13 residues. Germline trimming cut 3 bases from V and 11 bases from J; bases unmatched to any gene: 7. From germline, CDR1 is KGHSH and CDR2 LQKENI. The CDR3 sequence: CASSPGQGAEAFF. CDR3 in DNA: TGTGCCAGCTCACCGGGACAGGGTGCCGAGGCTTTCTTT.

The sample holds one count of this clone. The chain is built from TRBV24-1 and TRBJ2-6; D gene ambiguous. Deletions cut 7 bases from V and 0 bases from J, with 0 bases between. Germline CDR1 reads KGHDR; CDR2 reads SFDVKD. The CDR3 covers 12 residues. This CDR3 is CATSSGANVLTF. The CDR3 region has the DNA TGTGCCACCAGCTCTGGGGCCAACGTCCTGACTTTC.

In this sample, this clone turned up once. The J gene is TRBJ1-1, the V gene TRBV29-1; D unresolved. Germline-derived CDR1 and CDR2 are SQVTM and ANQGSEA. This CDR3 comprises 13 residues. V gave up 4 bases and J gave up 4 bases, with 13 bases separating them. In DNA form, the CDR3 reads TGCAGCGTTGGTCTGTTGGGAGTCACTGAAGCTTTCTTT. It codes for CSVGLLGVTEAFF.